This TCR beta chain was found in a study of blood T cell repertoires in COVID-19. TCRdb's table, derived via immunoSEQ multiplex PCR, lists solely in-frame clones and lacks some. There are about 200,000 clones in the sample; roughly 82% occur only once, and about 10% lies in the top ten. This clonotype was obtained from a man between 35 and 55 years old who had recovered from COVID-19. The sample taken for sequencing was PBMCs or T cells enriched from blood (not recorded which).

The chain's CDR3 is CASSLTSRGGKLFF. The CDR3 bases are TGTGCCAGCAGTTTAACCAGCCGGGGGGGAAAACTGTTTTTT. This chain connects TRBV27 to TRBJ1-4, with TRBD1 as a possible D gene (5 bases). V dropped 2 bases and J dropped 10 bases, with 14 bases sitting between them. Germline V gene data show CDR1 as MNHEY and CDR2 as SMNVEV (reference sequence). CDR3 size: 14 residues.